The 20 T cell receptor beta chains listed next were all sequenced from one sample in a study of blood T cell repertoires in COVID-19. The data were produced by immunoSEQ multiplex PCR, yet TCRdb's version contains in-frame clones alone and is incomplete. This repertoire shows about 260,000 clones, over 75% found once; its top ten account for roughly 8.6%. Specimen: peripheral blood. The receptor set was obtained from a human donor in a cohort sampled during active COVID-19.

The rearrangement uses TRBV9 and TRBJ1-6; possible D gene TRBD1, 6 bases. Germline V gene lookup returns CDR1 SGDLS and CDR2 YYNGEE. The CDR3 has 14 residues. Trimming pared 1 base from V and 8 bases from J, leaving 10 bases between. CDR3 protein: CASSVRQGHSPLHF. In DNA form, the CDR3 reads TGTGCCAGCAGCGTAAGGCAGGGGCATTCACCCCTCCACTTT.

The chain recombines TRBV2 with TRBJ1-1; D possibly corresponds to TRBD1 (5 bases). V lost 6 bases and J 1 base, leaving 15 bases between the germline ends. CDR3 length: 15 amino acids. CDR1 and CDR2 from the germline V gene are SNHLY and FYNNEI. CDR3 sequence (DNA): TGTGCCAGCAGATTGCAGGGCTCTCGGAACACTGAAGCTTTCTTT. Amino acid sequence: CASRLQGSRNTEAFF.

CDR3 loop: CASRRQGQPQHF. CDR3 coding DNA: TGCGCCAGCAGGAGACAGGGTCAGCCCCAGCATTTT. The rearrangement joins TRBV10-1 to TRBJ1-5; TRBD1 matches at 7 bases. This CDR3 has 12 amino acids. The germline gives CDR1 WNHNN, CDR2 SYGVQD (reference sequence). V dropped 6 bases and J dropped 6; count of bases not matched to a gene: 2.

The chain links TRBV5-1 to TRBJ2-3; D ambiguous. The CDR3 is 14 residues long. V shed 2 bases and J shed 3 bases, with 10 bases lying between them. CDR1 is SGHRS and CDR2 is YFSETQ in the germline V gene. The CDR3 spells CASSFGSITDTQYF. The CDR3 DNA reads TGCGCCAGCAGCTTTGGCTCCATTACAGATACGCAGTATTTT.

This chain joins TRBV6-1 and TRBJ2-7; TRBD1 aligns across 7 bases. Trimming removed 0 bases from V and 3 bases from J; junction bases left unmatched: 8. CDR3 length: 16 residues. The germline V gene has CDR1 MNHNS and CDR2 SASEGT. CDR3 amino acids: CASSEALGDRFYEQYF. In nucleotides, the CDR3 is TGTGCCAGCAGTGAAGCTCTGGGGGACAGATTCTACGAGCAGTACTTC.

This chain joins TRBV5-1 and TRBJ2-1; no clear D gene. V gave up 1 base and J gave up 0 bases, with 11 bases separating them. This CDR3 contains 16 residues. Germline V gene sequence: CDR1 SGHRS, CDR2 YFSETQ. CDR3 loop: CASSLTDRHSYNEQFF. CDR3 DNA: TGCGCCAGCAGCTTGACTGATCGTCACTCCTACAATGAGCAGTTCTTC.

Comments on this clone: One end of the junction varies from germline; a read error may be responsible. The CDR3 DNA reads TGTGCCAGCAGTTTAGGGCCTCCCTACGAGCAGTACTTC. Translating gives CASSLGPPYEQYF. J is TRBJ2-7 and V is TRBV11-1; unclear D gene. The CDR3 has 13 amino acids. The germline V gene encodes CDR1 SGHAT and CDR2 FQDESV (reference sequence).

CDR3 sequence: CASSLIQGNEQFF. DNA for the CDR3: TGTGCCAGCTCCTTAATACAGGGCAATGAGCAGTTCTTC. The V and J genes are TRBV18 and TRBJ2-1, with D possibly matching TRBD1 (6 bases). Trimming removed 6 bases at V and 6 bases at J, with 12 bases between. The CDR3 is made up of 13 amino acids. Per germline, CDR1 KGHSH and CDR2 LQKENI.

The genes are TRBV28 and TRBJ2-5; TRBD2 matches 8 bases. Trimming removed 5 bases from V and 3 bases from J; junction bases left unmatched: 8. The CDR3 spans 15 residues. Germline CDR1 is MDHEN and CDR2 is SYDVKM. The CDR3 sequence is CASSPHRGGKETQYF. CDR3 sequence (DNA): TGTGCCAGCAGTCCTCACCGGGGGGGGAAAGAGACCCAGTACTTC.

About this clone itself: At one boundary the junction diverges from the germline segment, which might be a read error. The chain combines TRBV7-7 with TRBJ1-6; D not certain. CDR3 length: 15 residues. The V gene's germline CDR1 is SSHAT and CDR2 FNYEAQ (reference sequence). Written as DNA, the CDR3 is TGTGCTAGCAGCTTGACTTCCCAGTCTAATTCACCCCTCCACTTT. Translation gives CASSLTSQSNSPLHF.

This clone was seen only a few times. The J gene is TRBJ2-7, the V gene TRBV6-2 or TRBV6-3, with no clear D. This CDR3 is 12 amino acids long. Germline V gives CDR1 MNHEY, CDR2 SVGEGT. The germline V and J ends were trimmed by 4 bases and 6 bases, with 10 bases remaining between them. The CDR3: CASSSTPTEQYF. DNA for the CDR3: TGTGCCAGCAGTTCGACACCTACCGAGCAGTACTTC.

J is TRBJ2-1 and V is TRBV6-5; D is ambiguous. The germline V gene encodes CDR1 MNHEY and CDR2 SVGAGI. The CDR3 runs to 15 residues. Trimming removed 8 bases at V and 0 bases at J, with 14 bases between. The CDR3 sequence is CASGRLASSYNEQFF. The CDR3 DNA sequence: TGTGCCAGCGGAAGACTTGCAAGCTCCTACAATGAGCAGTTCTTC.

The chain has TRBV14 and TRBJ1-1; perhaps TRBD1 as D (6 bases). Germline values: CDR1 SGHDN, CDR2 FVKESK. The CDR3 sequence is 17 residues long. Trimming stripped 1 base from V and 0 bases from J, with 15 bases between. The chain's CDR3 is CASSQGGTTRMNTEAFF. The CDR3 DNA follows: TGTGCCAGCAGCCAAGGAGGGACAACTAGAATGAACACTGAAGCTTTCTTT.

The genes are TRBV7-6 and TRBJ2-2; 9 positions match TRBD1. The CDR3 is 16 amino acids. V was pared by 4 bases and J by 7 bases, with 10 bases of the junction left unmatched. CDR1 and CDR2 (germline): SGHVS, FNYEAQ. CDR3 bases: TGTGCCAGCAGCTCGGGACAGGGCGGCAGGGGCGGGGAGCTGTTTTTT. Encoded protein: CASSSGQGGRGGELFF. Variable domain in full (rest from reference TRBV7-6 and TRBJ2-2): GAGVSQSPRYKVTKRGQDVALRCDPISGHVSLYWYRQALGQGPEFLTYFNYEAQQDKSGLPNDRFSAERPEGSISTLTIQRTEQRDSAMYRCASSSGQGGRGGELFFGEGSRLTVL.

V and J are TRBV6-6 and TRBJ1-5, with D perhaps matching TRBD1 (6 bases). The CDR3 loop spans 16 amino acids. V lost 7 bases, J lost 4 bases, and 20 bases lay in between. The germline CDR1 and CDR2 sequences are MNHNY and SVGAGI (reference sequence). CDR3 nucleotides: TGTGCCAGCAACCGACTGATTAACAGGGCTAATCAGCCCCAGCATTTT. Residues: CASNRLINRANQPQHF.

This clone was counted once. The chain combines TRBV20-1 with TRBJ1-2; TRBD1 might be the D (5 bases). Germline V gives CDR1 DFQATT, CDR2 SNEGSKA (reference sequence). This CDR3 is built from 14 residues. Trimming left V 3 bases short and J 8 bases short, with 19 bases between. CDR3 sequence reads: CSASPAGFARGYTF. CDR3 DNA: TGCAGTGCTAGTCCGGCAGGGTTTGCTCGGGGCTACACCTTC.

As concerns this clone: At one boundary the junction diverges from the germline segment, which might be a read error. The chain employs TRBV27 and TRBJ1-2; possible D gene TRBD1, 6 bases. Germline V gene sequence: CDR1 MNHEY, CDR2 SMNVEV (reference sequence). This CDR3 spans 16 amino acids. CDR3 in amino acids: CASSLSTQGLSYGYTF. The CDR3 bases are TGTGCCAGCAGTCTATCAACACAGGGTCTTAGCTATGGCTACACCTTC.

V and J are TRBV28 and TRBJ2-5; TRBD2 aligns across 11 bases. CDR1 MDHEN and CDR2 SYDVKM come from the germline V gene. After removal of 7 bases from V and 9 bases from J, the junction contained 13 bases not matched to a gene. This CDR3 contains 15 residues. The CDR3 loop is CASTMTSGVIRAQYF. In DNA form, the CDR3 reads TGTGCCAGCACTATGACTAGCGGGGTCATCCGGGCCCAGTACTTC.

In this sample, this clone turned up once. For the CDR3, the DNA is TGCAGCGTTGAATGGAGGGACTATGGCTACACCTTC. Translating it yields CSVEWRDYGYTF. The chain couples TRBV29-1 to TRBJ1-2; no reliable D call. V lost 2 bases to trimming and J lost 3 bases, with 7 bases between them. CDR1 is SQVTM, CDR2 ANQGSEA, per germline. The CDR3 is made up of 12 amino acids.

The rearrangement uses TRBV10-3 and TRBJ2-3; 7 bases agree with TRBD2. The J segment lost 2 bases and the V segment lost 3 bases, leaving 8 bases of the junction unmatched. This CDR3 spans 16 amino acids. Germline V lookup: CDR1 ENHRY, CDR2 SYGVKD. This CDR3 is CAISDLLASDTDTQYF. DNA for the CDR3: TGTGCCATCAGTGACCTACTAGCGTCCGACACAGATACGCAGTATTTT.